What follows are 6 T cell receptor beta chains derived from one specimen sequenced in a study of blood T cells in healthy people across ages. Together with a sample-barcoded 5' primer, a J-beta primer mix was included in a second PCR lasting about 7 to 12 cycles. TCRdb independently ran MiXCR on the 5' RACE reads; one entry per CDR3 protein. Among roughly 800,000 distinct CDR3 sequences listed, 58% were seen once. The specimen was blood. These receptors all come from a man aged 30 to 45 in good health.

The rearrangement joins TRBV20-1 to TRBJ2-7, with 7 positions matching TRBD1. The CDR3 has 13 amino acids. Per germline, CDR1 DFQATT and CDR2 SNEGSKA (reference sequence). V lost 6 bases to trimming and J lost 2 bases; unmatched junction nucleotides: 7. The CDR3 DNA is TGCAGTGCATCGGGACAGTCCCCCTACGAGCAGTACTTC. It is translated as CSASGQSPYEQYF.

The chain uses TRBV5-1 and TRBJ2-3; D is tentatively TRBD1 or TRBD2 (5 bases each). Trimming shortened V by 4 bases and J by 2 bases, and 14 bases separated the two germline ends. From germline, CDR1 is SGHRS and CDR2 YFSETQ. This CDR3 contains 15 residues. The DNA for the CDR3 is TGCGCCAGCAGCCCCCGGGACGGAAACACAGATACGCAGTATTTT. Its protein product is CASSPRDGNTDTQYF. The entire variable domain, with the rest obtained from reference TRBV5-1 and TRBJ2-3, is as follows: KAGVTQTPRYLIKTRGQQVTLSCSPISGHRSVSWYQQTPGQGLQFLFEYFSETQRNKGNFPGRFSGRQFSNSRSEMNVSTLELGDSALYLCASSPRDGNTDTQYFGPGTRLTVL.

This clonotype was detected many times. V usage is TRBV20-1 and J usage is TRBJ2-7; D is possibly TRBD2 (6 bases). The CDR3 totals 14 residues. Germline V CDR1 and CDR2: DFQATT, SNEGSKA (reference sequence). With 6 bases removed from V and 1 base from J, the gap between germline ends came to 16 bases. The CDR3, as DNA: TGCAGTGCCCCACGACTAGGGATATCCTACGAGCAGTACTTC. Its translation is CSAPRLGISYEQYF.

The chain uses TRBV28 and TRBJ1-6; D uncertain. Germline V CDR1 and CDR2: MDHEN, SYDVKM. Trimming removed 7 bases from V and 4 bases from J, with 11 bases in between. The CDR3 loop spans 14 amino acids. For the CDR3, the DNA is TGTGCCAGCAAAGGCGATTTGTATAATTCACCCCTCCACTTT. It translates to CASKGDLYNSPLHF.

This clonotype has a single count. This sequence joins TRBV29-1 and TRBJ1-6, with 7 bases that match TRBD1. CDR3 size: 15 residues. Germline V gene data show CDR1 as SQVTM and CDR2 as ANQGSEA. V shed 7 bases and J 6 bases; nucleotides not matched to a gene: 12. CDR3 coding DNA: TGCAGCGCCTCCATCTCCGGGACAGCTAATTCACCCCTCCACTTT. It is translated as CSASISGTANSPLHF.

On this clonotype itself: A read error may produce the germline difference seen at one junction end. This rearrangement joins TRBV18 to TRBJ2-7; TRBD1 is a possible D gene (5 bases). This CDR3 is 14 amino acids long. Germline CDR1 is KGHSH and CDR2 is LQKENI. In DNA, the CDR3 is TGTGCCGGCTCATCTCCGGACAACTCCTACGAGCAGTACTTC. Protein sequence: CAGSSPDNSYEQYF.